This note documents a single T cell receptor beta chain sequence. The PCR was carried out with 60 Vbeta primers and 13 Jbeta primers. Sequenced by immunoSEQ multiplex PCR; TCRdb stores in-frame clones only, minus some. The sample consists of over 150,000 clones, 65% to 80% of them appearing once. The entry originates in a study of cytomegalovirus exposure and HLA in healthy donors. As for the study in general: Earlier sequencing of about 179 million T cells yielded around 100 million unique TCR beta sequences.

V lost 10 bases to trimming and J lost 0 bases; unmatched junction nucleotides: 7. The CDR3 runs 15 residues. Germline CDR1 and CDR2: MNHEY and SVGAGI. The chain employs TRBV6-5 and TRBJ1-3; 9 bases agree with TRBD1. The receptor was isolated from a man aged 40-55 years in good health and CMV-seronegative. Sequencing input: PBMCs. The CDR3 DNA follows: TGTGCCACCGCGACAGGGGGGAGCTCTGGAAACACCATATATTTT. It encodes CATATGGSSGNTIYF.